The 8 T cell receptor beta chains presented below share a single source sample, sequenced in a study of T cell responses to AZD1222 COVID-19 vaccine. The table came from immunoSEQ multiplex PCR; TCRdb's copy has only in-frame clones and leaves some out. The sample records about 100,000 clones, approximately 90% being singletons. This specimen was peripheral blood, taken on day 0 of AZD1222 vaccination. These receptors all come from an adult in good health.

A single count supports this clone. V gene TRBV25-1 combines with J gene TRBJ2-1; D ambiguous. The germline CDR1 and CDR2 sequences are MGHDK and SYGVNS. The CDR3 totals 11 residues. V lost 5 bases and J 5 bases, leaving 4 bases between the germline ends. CDR3 sequence reads: CASSRNNEQFF. For the CDR3, the DNA is TGTGCCAGCAGTAGAAACAATGAGCAGTTCTTC. Filled out from reference TRBV25-1 and TRBJ2-1, the complete variable domain reads EADIYQTPRYLVIGTGKKITLECSQTMGHDKMYWYQQDPGMELHLIHYSYGVNSTEKGDLSSESTVSRIRTEHFPLTLESARPSHTSQYLCASSRNNEQFFGPGTRLTVL.

This chain connects TRBV7-3 to TRBJ1-5; D might be TRBD1 (5 bases). The CDR3 is 13 amino acids. V dropped 4 bases and J dropped 7 bases, with 11 bases sitting between them. CDR1 and CDR2 from the germline V gene are SGHTA and FQGTGA. The CDR3 is CASSSQGDQPQHF. The CDR3 DNA reads TGTGCCAGCAGCTCCCAGGGAGACCAGCCCCAGCATTTT.

The genes are TRBV29-1 and TRBJ1-2; a possible D gene is TRBD1 (5 bases). Germline CDR1 SQVTM, CDR2 ANQGSEA. The CDR3 runs 13 residues. V dropped 6 bases and J dropped 4 bases, with 15 bases sitting between them. This CDR3 reads CSVWGRGFYGYTF. In DNA form, the CDR3 reads TGCAGCGTCTGGGGGAGAGGGTTCTATGGCTACACCTTC.

This clone has a single count. V and J are TRBV7-9 and TRBJ2-1, with D possibly being TRBD2 (8 bases). The CDR3 totals 17 residues. CDR1 and CDR2 (germline): SEHNR, FQNEAQ (reference sequence). The V gene lost 5 bases and the J gene lost 7 bases, with 24 bases spanning the gap. CDR3 in DNA: TGTGCCAGCAGCCCAACACCGTTTAGCGGGACAGTGAATGAGCAGTTCTTC. This codes for CASSPTPFSGTVNEQFF.

With regard to this clone: Germline is not matched at one junction end, which may reflect a read error. CDR3 sequence: CASREDSLLHTEAFF. CDR3 in DNA: TGTGCCAGCAGAGAAGACAGTCTCCTACACACTGAAGCTTTCTTT. The V gene is TRBV2, the J gene TRBJ1-1; weak D call: TRBD1 (5 bases). The V gene's germline CDR1 is SNHLY and CDR2 FYNNEI. The CDR3 contains 15 residues.

This clone was seen once. The chain employs TRBV2 and TRBJ1-1; maybe TRBD1 (5 bases). Germline assignment: CDR1 SNHLY and CDR2 FYNNEI. This CDR3 is built from 12 residues. V lost 10 bases and J lost 6, with 15 bases in between. The CDR3 DNA reads as TGTGCCATCTCGATAGGGGTGGCTGAAGCTTTCTTT. It encodes CAISIGVAEAFF.

The chain links TRBV29-1 to TRBJ2-7; D is ambiguous. V was clipped by 7 bases and J by 1 base, with 11 bases between them. The CDR3 extends over 12 amino acids. CDR1 is SQVTM and CDR2 is ANQGSEA in the germline V gene. CDR3 amino acids: CSALTSSYEQYF. The CDR3 bases are TGCAGCGCCCTGACGAGTTCCTACGAGCAGTACTTC.

The rearrangement joins TRBV29-1 to TRBJ2-1; D uncertain. Between the trimmed V and J ends, which lost 7 bases and 6 bases, there was a span of 7 bases. From germline, CDR1 is SQVTM and CDR2 ANQGSEA. CDR3 length: 10 amino acids. The CDR3 nucleotides are TGCAGCGGGGGTAGCAATGAGCAGTTCTTC. The encoded protein is CSGGSNEQFF.